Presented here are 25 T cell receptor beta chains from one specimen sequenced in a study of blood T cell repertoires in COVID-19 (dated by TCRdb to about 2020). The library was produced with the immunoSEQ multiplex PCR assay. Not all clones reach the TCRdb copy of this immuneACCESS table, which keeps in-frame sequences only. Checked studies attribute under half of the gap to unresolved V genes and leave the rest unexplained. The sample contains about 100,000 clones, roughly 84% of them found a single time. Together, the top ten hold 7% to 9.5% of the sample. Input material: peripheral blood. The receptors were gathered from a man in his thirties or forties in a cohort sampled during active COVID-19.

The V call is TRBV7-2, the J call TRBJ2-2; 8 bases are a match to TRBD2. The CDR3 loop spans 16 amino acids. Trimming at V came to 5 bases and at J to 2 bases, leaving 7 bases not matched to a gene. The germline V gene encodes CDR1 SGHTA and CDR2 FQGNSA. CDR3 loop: CASSRYSGANTGELFF. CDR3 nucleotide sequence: TGTGCCAGCAGCCGTTATAGCGGGGCCAACACCGGGGAGCTGTTTTTT.

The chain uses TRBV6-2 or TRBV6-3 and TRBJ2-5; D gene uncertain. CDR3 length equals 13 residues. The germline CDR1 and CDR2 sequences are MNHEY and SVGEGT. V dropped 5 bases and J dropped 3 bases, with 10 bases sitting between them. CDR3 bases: TGTGCCAGCAGTCTAACAGCTGAAGAGACCCAGTACTTC. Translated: CASSLTAEETQYF.

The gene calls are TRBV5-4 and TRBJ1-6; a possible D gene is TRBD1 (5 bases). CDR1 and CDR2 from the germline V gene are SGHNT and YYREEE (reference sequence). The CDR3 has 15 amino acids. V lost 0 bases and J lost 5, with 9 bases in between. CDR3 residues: CASSLDRLNNSPLHF. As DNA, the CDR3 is TGTGCCAGCAGCTTGGACAGGTTGAATAATTCACCCCTCCACTTT. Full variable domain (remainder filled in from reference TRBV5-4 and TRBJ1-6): ETGVTQSPTHLIKTRGQQVTLRCSSQSGHNTVSWYQQALGQGPQFIFQYYREEENGRGNFPPRFSGLQFPNYSSELNVNALELDDSALYLCASSLDRLNNSPLHFGNGTRLTVT.

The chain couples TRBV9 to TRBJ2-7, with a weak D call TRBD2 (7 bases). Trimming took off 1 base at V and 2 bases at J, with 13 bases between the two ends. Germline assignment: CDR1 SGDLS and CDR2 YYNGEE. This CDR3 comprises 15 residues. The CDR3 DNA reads TGTGCCAGCAGCGTAAACACAGGGACTACCTACGAGCAGTACTTC. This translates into CASSVNTGTTYEQYF.

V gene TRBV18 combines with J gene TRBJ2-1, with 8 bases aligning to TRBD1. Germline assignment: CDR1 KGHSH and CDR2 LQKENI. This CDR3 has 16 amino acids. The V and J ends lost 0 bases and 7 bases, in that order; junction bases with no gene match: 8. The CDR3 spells CASSPPIGQGQNEQFF. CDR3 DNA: TGTGCCAGCTCACCACCTATCGGACAGGGTCAAAATGAGCAGTTCTTC.

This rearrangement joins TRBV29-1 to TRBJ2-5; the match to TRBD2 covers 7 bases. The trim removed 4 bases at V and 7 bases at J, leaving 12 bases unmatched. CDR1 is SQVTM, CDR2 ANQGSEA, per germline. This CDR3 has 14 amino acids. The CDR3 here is CSVGLTSKGGTQYF. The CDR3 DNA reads TGCAGCGTTGGGCTGACTAGCAAAGGTGGGACCCAGTACTTC.

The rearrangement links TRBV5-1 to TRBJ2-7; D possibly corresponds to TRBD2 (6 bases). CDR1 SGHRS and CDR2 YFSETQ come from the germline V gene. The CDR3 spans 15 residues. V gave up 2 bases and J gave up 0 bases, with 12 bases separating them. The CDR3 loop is CASSLGGVGSYEQYF. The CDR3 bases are TGCGCCAGCAGCTTAGGCGGGGTAGGCTCCTACGAGCAGTACTTC.

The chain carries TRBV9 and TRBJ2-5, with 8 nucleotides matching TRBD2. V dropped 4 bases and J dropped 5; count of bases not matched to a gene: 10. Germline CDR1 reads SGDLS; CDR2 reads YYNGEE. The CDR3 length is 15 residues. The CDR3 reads CASSSGGASAETQYF. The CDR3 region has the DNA TGTGCCAGCAGCTCCGGGGGGGCTTCGGCCGAGACCCAGTACTTC.

The DNA for the CDR3 is TGTGCTAGTGGCCAAGACTGGAGCGGCTACACCTTC. Encoded protein: CASGQDWSGYTF. The chain employs TRBV12-5 and TRBJ1-2; D remains unclear. Looked up from germline, CDR1 is LGHNT and CDR2 is FRNRAP. Trimming cost V 6 bases and J 8 bases, with 13 bases left between them. This CDR3 region has 12 residues.

The CDR3 coding sequence is TGTGCCAGCAGCTTCGACAGGGCTGAGACCCAGTACTTC. Protein sequence: CASSFDRAETQYF. V is TRBV5-6 and J is TRBJ2-5; 7 bases agree with TRBD1. The CDR3 consists of 13 residues. The ends lost 2 bases at V and 5 bases at J; junction bases unmatched: 3. Germline V lookup: CDR1 SGHDT, CDR2 YYEEEE.

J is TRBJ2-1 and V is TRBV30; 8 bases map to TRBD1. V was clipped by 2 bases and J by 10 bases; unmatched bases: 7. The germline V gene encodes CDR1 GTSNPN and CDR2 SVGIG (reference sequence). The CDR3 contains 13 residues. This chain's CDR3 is CAWSPTGGKEQFF. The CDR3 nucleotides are TGTGCCTGGAGTCCTACAGGGGGAAAGGAGCAGTTCTTC.

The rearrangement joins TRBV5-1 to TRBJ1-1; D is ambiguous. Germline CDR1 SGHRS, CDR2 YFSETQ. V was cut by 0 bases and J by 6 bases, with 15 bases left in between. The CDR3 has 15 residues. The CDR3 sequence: CASSLELVRFSEAFF. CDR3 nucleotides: TGCGCCAGCAGCTTGGAGCTGGTACGATTTTCTGAAGCTTTCTTT.

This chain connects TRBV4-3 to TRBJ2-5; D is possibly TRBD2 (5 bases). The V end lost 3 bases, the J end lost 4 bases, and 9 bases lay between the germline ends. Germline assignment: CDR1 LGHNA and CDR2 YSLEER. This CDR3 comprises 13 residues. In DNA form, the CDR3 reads TGCGCCAGCAGCCAGGGAAGCGGAGAGACCCAGTACTTC. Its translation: CASSQGSGETQYF.

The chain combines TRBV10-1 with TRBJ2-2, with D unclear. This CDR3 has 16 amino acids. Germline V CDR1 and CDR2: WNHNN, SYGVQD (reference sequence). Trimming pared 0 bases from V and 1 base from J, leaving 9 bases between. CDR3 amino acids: CASSESWAVNTGELFF. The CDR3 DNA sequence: TGCGCCAGCAGTGAGTCGTGGGCCGTGAACACCGGGGAGCTGTTTTTT.

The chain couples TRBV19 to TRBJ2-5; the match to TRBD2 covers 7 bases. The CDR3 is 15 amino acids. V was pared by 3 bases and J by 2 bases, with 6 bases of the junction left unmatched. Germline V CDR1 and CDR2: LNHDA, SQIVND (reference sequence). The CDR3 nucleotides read TGTGCCAGTAGTATCGCTCGGGGGGATCAAGAGACCCAGTACTTC. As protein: CASSIARGDQETQYF.

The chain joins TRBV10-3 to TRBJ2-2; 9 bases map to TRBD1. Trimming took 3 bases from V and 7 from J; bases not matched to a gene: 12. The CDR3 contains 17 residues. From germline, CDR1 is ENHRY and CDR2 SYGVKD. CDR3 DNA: TGTGCCATCAGTGAAACCGGGACAGGGAGGGAGAGCGGGGAGCTGTTTTTT. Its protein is CAISETGTGRESGELFF.

This chain's CDR3 is CASSPTGDNIQYF. DNA of the CDR3: TGTGCCAGCAGCCCAACAGGGGATAACATTCAGTACTTC. This chain connects TRBV6-6 to TRBJ2-4, with TRBD1 matching over 7 bases. The trim removed 6 bases at V and 7 bases at J, leaving 6 bases unmatched. Germline-derived CDR1 and CDR2 are MNHNY and SVGAGI (reference sequence). This CDR3 spans 13 amino acids.

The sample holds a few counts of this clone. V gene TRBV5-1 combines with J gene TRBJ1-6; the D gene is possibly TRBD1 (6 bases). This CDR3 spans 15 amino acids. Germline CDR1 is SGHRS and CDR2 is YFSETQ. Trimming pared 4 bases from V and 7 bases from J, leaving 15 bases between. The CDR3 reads CASSLNRVGNSPLHF. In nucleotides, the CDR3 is TGCGCCAGCAGCCTGAACAGGGTTGGCAATTCACCCCTCCACTTT.

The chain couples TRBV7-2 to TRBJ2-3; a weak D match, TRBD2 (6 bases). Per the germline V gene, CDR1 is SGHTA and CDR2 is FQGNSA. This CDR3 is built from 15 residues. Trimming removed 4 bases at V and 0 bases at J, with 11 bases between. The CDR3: CASSSGLSSTDTQYF. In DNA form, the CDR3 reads TGTGCCAGCAGCTCGGGACTGTCTAGCACAGATACGCAGTATTTT.

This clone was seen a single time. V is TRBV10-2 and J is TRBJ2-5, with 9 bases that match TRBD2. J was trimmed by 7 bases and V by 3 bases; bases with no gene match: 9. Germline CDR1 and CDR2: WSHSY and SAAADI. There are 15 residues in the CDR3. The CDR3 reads CASSEPAGGRGTQYF. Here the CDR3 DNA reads TGCGCCAGCAGTGAACCAGCGGGGGGCAGAGGGACCCAGTACTTC.

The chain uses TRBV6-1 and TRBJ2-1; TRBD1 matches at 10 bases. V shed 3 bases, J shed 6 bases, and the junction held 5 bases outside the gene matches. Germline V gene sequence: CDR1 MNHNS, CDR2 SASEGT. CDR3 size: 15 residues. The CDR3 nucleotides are TGTGCCAGCAGTGACCGGACAGGGGGACGCAATGAGCAGTTCTTC. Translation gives CASSDRTGGRNEQFF.

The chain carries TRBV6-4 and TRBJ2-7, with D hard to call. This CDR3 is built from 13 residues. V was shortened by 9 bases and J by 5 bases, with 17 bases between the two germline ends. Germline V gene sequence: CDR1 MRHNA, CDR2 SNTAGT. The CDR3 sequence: CARILPGLDEQYF. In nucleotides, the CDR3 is TGTGCCAGGATACTGCCGGGTTTGGACGAGCAGTACTTC.

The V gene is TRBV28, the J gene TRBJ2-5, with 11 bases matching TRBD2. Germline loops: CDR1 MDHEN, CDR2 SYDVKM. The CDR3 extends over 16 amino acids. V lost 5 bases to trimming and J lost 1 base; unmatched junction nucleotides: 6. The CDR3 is CASSTRTSGFQETQYF. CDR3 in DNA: TGTGCCAGCAGTACCCGGACTAGCGGGTTCCAAGAGACCCAGTACTTC.

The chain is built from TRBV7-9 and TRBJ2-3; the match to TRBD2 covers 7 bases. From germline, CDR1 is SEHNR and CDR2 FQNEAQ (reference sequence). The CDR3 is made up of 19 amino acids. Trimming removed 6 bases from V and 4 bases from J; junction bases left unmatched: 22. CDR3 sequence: CASSSFQVQGGGEADTQYF. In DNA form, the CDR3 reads TGTGCCAGCAGTTCTTTCCAGGTCCAGGGCGGGGGAGAAGCAGATACGCAGTATTTT.

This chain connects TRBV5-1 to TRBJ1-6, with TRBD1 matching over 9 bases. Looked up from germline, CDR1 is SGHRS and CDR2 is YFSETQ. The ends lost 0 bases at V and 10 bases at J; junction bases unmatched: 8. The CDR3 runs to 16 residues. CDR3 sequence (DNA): TGCGCCAGCAGCTTGGATACGGACAGGGGAGGGTCACCCCTCCACTTT. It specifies CASSLDTDRGGSPLHF.